What follows are 7 T cell receptor beta chains derived from one specimen sequenced in a study of blood T cell repertoires in COVID-19. Produced via immunoSEQ multiplex PCR; TCRdb's table is partial and in-frame only. Here the sample spans some 150,000 clones, approximately 86% being singletons. The specimen was peripheral blood. These receptors all come from a woman in her thirties or forties with active or convalescent COVID-19.

The genes are TRBV3-1 (or the pseudogene TRBV3-2) and TRBJ1-6; tentatively, D is TRBD1 (5 bases). The germline V and J ends were trimmed by 0 bases and 2 bases, with 11 bases remaining between them. The germline gives CDR1 LGHDT, CDR2 YNNKEL (reference sequence). The CDR3 covers 17 residues. The chain's CDR3 is CASSQDYRRAYNSPLHF. The CDR3 DNA is TGTGCCAGCAGCCAAGATTATCGCAGGGCCTATAATTCACCCCTCCACTTT.

The V and J genes are TRBV2 and TRBJ1-5, with 9 bases matching TRBD1. V shed 6 bases and J 2 bases; nucleotides not matched to a gene: 5. Per the germline V gene, CDR1 is SNHLY and CDR2 is FYNNEI. The CDR3 runs to 15 residues. CDR3 nucleotide sequence: TGTGCCAGCAGCCTGACAGGGGGTCGCAATCAGCCCCAGCATTTT. It specifies CASSLTGGRNQPQHF.

CDR3 amino acids: CASSLGAWTSGDYNEQFF. As DNA, the CDR3 is TGTGCCAGCAGCTTAGGCGCTTGGACTAGCGGGGATTACAATGAGCAGTTCTTC. The rearrangement joins TRBV7-9 to TRBJ2-1, with 12 bases aligning to TRBD2. Germline values: CDR1 SEHNR, CDR2 FQNEAQ (reference sequence). The CDR3 loop spans 18 amino acids. Unmatched junction bases numbered 8, after V lost 1 base and J lost 4 bases.

The rearrangement joins TRBV7-2 to TRBJ2-4, with 8 bases aligning to TRBD2. V was pared by 5 bases and J by 9 bases, with 12 bases of the junction left unmatched. Germline V CDR1 and CDR2: SGHTA, FQGNSA. There are 15 residues in the CDR3. The CDR3 protein is CASSPQIAGLGIQYF. DNA for the CDR3: TGTGCCAGCAGCCCCCAAATAGCGGGATTGGGCATTCAGTACTTC. Based on the CDR3 plus reference TRBV7-2 and TRBJ2-4, the full variable domain is GAGVSQSPSNKVTEKGKDVELRCDPISGHTALYWYRQSLGQGLEFLIYFQGNSAPDKSGLPSDRFSAERTGGSVSTLTIQRTQQEDSAVYLCASSPQIAGLGIQYFGAGTRLSVL.

The CDR3 loop is CASSLTGLVGYGYTF. The CDR3 DNA follows: TGTGCCAGCAGCCTGACGGGATTGGTGGGCTATGGCTACACCTTC. This chain links TRBV7-2 with TRBJ1-2; D is unresolved. The CDR3 extends over 15 amino acids. Germline V gene sequence: CDR1 SGHTA, CDR2 FQGNSA. V was clipped by 5 bases and J by 4 bases, with 17 bases between them.

The chain is built from TRBV10-2 and TRBJ1-6; D is ambiguous. The CDR3 totals 13 residues. The germline gives CDR1 WSHSY, CDR2 SAAADI. The V end lost 6 bases, the J end lost 6 bases, and 9 bases lay between the germline ends. The chain's CDR3 is CASSAGFNSPLHF. CDR3 nucleotide sequence: TGCGCCAGCAGCGCGGGGTTTAATTCACCCCTCCACTTT.

This chain connects TRBV19 to TRBJ1-2; 8 nucleotides line up with TRBD1. The CDR3 is made up of 15 amino acids. The germline gives CDR1 LNHDA, CDR2 SQIVND (reference sequence). The junction had 8 bases not matched to a gene; V was cut back by 5 bases and J by 3 bases. The CDR3 here is CASSAPQGVYYGYTF. DNA of the CDR3: TGTGCCAGTAGTGCGCCACAGGGGGTGTACTATGGCTACACCTTC. Full variable domain (missing parts from reference TRBV19 and TRBJ1-2): DGGITQSPKYLFRKEGQNVTLSCEQNLNHDAMYWYRQDPGQGLRLIYYSQIVNDFQKGDIAEGYSVSREKKESFPLTVTSAQKNPTAFYLCASSAPQGVYYGYTFGSGTRLTVV.